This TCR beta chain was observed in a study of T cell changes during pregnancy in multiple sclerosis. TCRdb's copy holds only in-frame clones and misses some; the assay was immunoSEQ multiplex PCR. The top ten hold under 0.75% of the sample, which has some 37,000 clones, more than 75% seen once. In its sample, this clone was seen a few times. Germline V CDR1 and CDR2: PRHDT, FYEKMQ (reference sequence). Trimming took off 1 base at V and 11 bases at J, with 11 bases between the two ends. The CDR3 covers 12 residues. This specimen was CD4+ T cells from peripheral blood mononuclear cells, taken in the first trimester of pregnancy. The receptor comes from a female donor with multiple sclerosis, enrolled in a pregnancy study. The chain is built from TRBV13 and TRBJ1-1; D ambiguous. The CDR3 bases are TGTGCCAGCAGCTTAGAGAACCGGAGGGCTTTCTTT. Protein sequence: CASSLENRRAFF.